This T cell receptor beta chain was recovered during a study of cytotoxic CD8 clonotypes in ibrutinib-treated CLL (dated by TCRdb to the early 2020s). In the study overall: The cohort had about a dozen relapsed/refractory and about 15 treatment-naive patients; fewer than 18 were IGHV unmutated. Partial responses were observed in about 25 patients and complete responses in 2; after a median follow-up of around 68 months, remission was maintained in about 15 patients and progression was observed in roughly twelve. The response samples were drawn at a median of approximately twelve months into treatment, with a range of about 6 to 36 months. On average, each sample yielded 255,043 productive templates and about 95,000 productive rearrangements. Of the 80 to 95 participants in the trial, 25 to 30 had longitudinal samples available. Cryopreserved peripheral blood mononuclear cells were collected at three points: before therapy, at response, and at either sustained remission or disease progression. Every sample from remission and from progressive disease was obtained while the patients were still on ibrutinib. The research as a whole found: Sampling times were not matched between sustained-remission and progressing patients, and lymph node repertoires were not studied. Public clonotypes were rare and either shrank or stayed stable during treatment, and the rise in clonality at ibrutinib response reflected expansion of private clonotypes. An increase in clonality was observed at ibrutinib response, with clonality remaining stable during sustained remission and falling back toward baseline at progression. At baseline, clonality was higher than in age-matched healthy donors and showed a strong correlation with circulating CD8+ T-cell counts.

As to this clone: Its recognized antigen is unknown. Per-base quality was not reported, and no clone a single base away is much larger than it.

Sequences SQVTM (CDR1) and ANQGSEA (CDR2) are obtained from the germline V gene. V is cut by 1 base and J by 9 bases, and the space between the germline ends is 8 bases. The CDR3 contains 11 residues, cysteine and phenylalanine counted. Solely the CDR3 DNA is kept, with 33 bases framed from the first base. The time point tag for this specimen amounts to: roughly 2 years on ibrutinib. Roughly 1.9 micrograms of genomic DNA were extracted from cryopreserved PBMCs for TCR beta library preparation. Longitudinal blood samples from CLL patients on ibrutinib monotherapy underwent high-throughput TCR beta sequencing. The patients took part in an open-label, single-center phase 2 trial of ibrutinib monotherapy. On a MiSeq, deep resolution sequencing aimed for a depth between 1 in 1 million and 1 in 200,000 T cells, with each clonotype covered around 9.2x on average. The immunoSEQ hsTCRB Kit was used to generate TCR beta libraries. The study's own analysis went as follows. Data were analyzed with ImmunoSEQ Data Assistant and ImmunoSEQ Analyzer, with V, D and J genes assigned per IMGT definitions. Clonality, which ranges from 0 to 1, was calculated by subtracting the normalized Shannon entropy of productive rearrangement frequencies from one. Only overrepresented clonotypes making up at least 0.05% of the repertoire of each patient were included in the public clonotype analysis. Approximately 13 age-matched healthy donor repertoires from immuneACCESS served as clonality controls. Entries here come from immuneACCESS through TCRdb and include only in-frame sequences with V and J called. Some clones fail to appear in such tables; in the studies checked, an unresolved V gene covers under half of the shortfall, and the cause of the remainder is unknown. V and J calls and clone size are as listed in that table; D and trimming were resolved from the DNA. The sample data list 160,000 or so clones, and about 84% of these were observed just once. About 4.9% of the sample goes to the ten largest clones.

This receptor was identified in a human donor with chronic lymphocytic leukemia. The material was PBMCs, obtained after 24 months of ibrutinib treatment. The V and J genes are TRBV29-1 and TRBJ2-3, with TRBD1 as a weak D call on 6 bases. The CDR3 region reads CSVEGGLTQYF. The nucleotide sequence reads as follows: TGCAGCGTTGAAGGGGGGCTCACGCAGTATTTT.